Listed below are T cell receptor beta chains from one sample, sequenced in a study of blood T cell repertoires in COVID-19. TCRdb keeps only in-frame clones here, not all; method: immunoSEQ multiplex PCR. The data show a few hundred thousand clones, with around 89% seen just once and under 4.5% held by the top ten. Input material: peripheral blood. All receptors come from a woman between 50 and 59 years old with active or convalescent COVID-19. Each CDR3 is given with its conserved first and last residue. D genes are given only for firm matches. Size tells how often a clone was seen (once, few, many) or the class of an expanded clone, and some rows leave it out.

d_gene: NA
abundance: NA
j_gene: TRBJ1-6
v_gene: TRBV6-5
CDR3nt: TGTGCCAGCAGACAGGTATCGGATTCACCCCTCCACTTT
CDR3aa: CASRQVSDSPLHF

d_gene: TRBD1
abundance: NA
j_gene: TRBJ1-2
v_gene: TRBV19
CDR3nt: TGTGCCAGTATTGGGGCAGGGGGCCCCAATGGCTACACCTTC
CDR3aa: CASIGAGGPNGYTF

d_gene: TRBD1
abundance: once
j_gene: TRBJ1-1
v_gene: TRBV27
CDR3nt: TGTGCCAGCAGTTTGATACAGGGGACAAAAGAAGCTTTCTTT
CDR3aa: CASSLIQGTKEAFF

d_gene: NA
abundance: NA
j_gene: TRBJ1-1
v_gene: TRBV7-3
CDR3nt: TGTGCCAGCAGTCAGGGTGAAGCTTTCTTT
CDR3aa: CASSQGEAFF

d_gene: NA
abundance: few
j_gene: TRBJ1-1
v_gene: TRBV28
CDR3nt: TGTGCCAGCAGTTTTACGGGGGGGTCCACTGAAGCTTTCTTT
CDR3aa: CASSFTGGSTEAFF

d_gene: TRBD2
abundance: NA
j_gene: TRBJ2-3
v_gene: TRBV6-5
CDR3nt: TGTGCCAGCAGTTACTCGTCGGGGGGGAGCACAGATACGCAGTATTTT
CDR3aa: CASSYSSGGSTDTQYF

d_gene: TRBD2
abundance: NA
j_gene: TRBJ2-3
v_gene: TRBV11-3
CDR3nt: TGTGCCAGCAGCTTAGGGGGGACTAGAACAACAGATACGCAGTATTTT
CDR3aa: CASSLGGTRTTDTQYF

d_gene: NA
abundance: NA
j_gene: TRBJ1-3
v_gene: TRBV30
CDR3nt: TGTGCCTGGAGTGCAGGGAACTCTGGAAACACCATATATTTT
CDR3aa: CAWSAGNSGNTIYF

d_gene: NA
abundance: NA
j_gene: TRBJ2-1
v_gene: TRBV25-1
CDR3nt: TGTGCCAGCAGTGAATTTGGCAGGGGAAATGAGCAGTTCTTC
CDR3aa: CASSEFGRGNEQFF

d_gene: TRBD2
abundance: NA
j_gene: TRBJ2-2
v_gene: TRBV7-2
CDR3nt: TGTGCCAGCAGAAGATACGGGGGGGCGAACACCGGGGAGCTGTTTTTT
CDR3aa: CASRRYGGANTGELFF

d_gene: NA
abundance: once
j_gene: TRBJ1-4
v_gene: TRBV5-6
CDR3nt: TGTGCCAGCAGCTTGAGAGGGTTGGGTGAAAAACTGTTTTTT
CDR3aa: CASSLRGLGEKLFF

d_gene: NA
abundance: NA
j_gene: TRBJ1-4
v_gene: TRBV4-2
CDR3nt: TGTGCCAGCAGCCAAGCCCCGGGGCAGGGGTATGAAAAACTGTTTTTT
CDR3aa: CASSQAPGQGYEKLFF

d_gene: TRBD2
abundance: NA
j_gene: TRBJ2-5
v_gene: TRBV7-2
CDR3nt: TGTGCCAGCAGCTCAAGACTAGCGGGGGCCCATAGGCGTGACTACTTC
CDR3aa: CASSSRLAGAHRRDYF

d_gene: NA
abundance: NA
j_gene: TRBJ1-2
v_gene: TRBV14
CDR3nt: TGTGCCAGCAGCCCAGAAAACGGACTAAACTATGGCTACACCTTC
CDR3aa: CASSPENGLNYGYTF

d_gene: NA
abundance: NA
j_gene: TRBJ1-1
v_gene: TRBV11-1
CDR3nt: TGTGCCAGCAGCAGGGCGGGGAATGGCGCTGAAGCTTTCTTT
CDR3aa: CASSRAGNGAEAFF

d_gene: TRBD1
abundance: NA
j_gene: TRBJ1-2
v_gene: TRBV27
CDR3nt: TGTGCCAGCAGTCCACAGGGGGGCTATGGCTACACCTTC
CDR3aa: CASSPQGGYGYTF

d_gene: NA
abundance: NA
j_gene: TRBJ2-3
v_gene: TRBV4-1
CDR3nt: TGCGCCAGCAGCCAAGAAAGCGGATATACGCAGTATTTT
CDR3aa: CASSQESGYTQYF

d_gene: NA
abundance: NA
j_gene: TRBJ2-7
v_gene: TRBV10-3
CDR3nt: TGTGCCATCGGGCCCCCTGGCAGGGTGTACGAGCAGTACTTC
CDR3aa: CAIGPPGRVYEQYF

d_gene: NA
abundance: NA
j_gene: TRBJ2-4
v_gene: TRBV9
CDR3nt: TGTGCCAGCAGCGTCCTCTCCTACGGAAACATTCAGTACTTC
CDR3aa: CASSVLSYGNIQYF

d_gene: NA
abundance: NA
j_gene: TRBJ2-2
v_gene: TRBV11-2
CDR3nt: TGTGCCAGCAGCTTAACCGGGGGCACCGGGGAGCTGTTTTTT
CDR3aa: CASSLTGGTGELFF

d_gene: TRBD1
abundance: NA
j_gene: TRBJ1-5
v_gene: TRBV28
CDR3nt: TGTGCCAGCAGTAAACCCAGGGGGCACAATCAGCCCCAGCATTTT
CDR3aa: CASSKPRGHNQPQHF

d_gene: NA
abundance: NA
j_gene: TRBJ2-3
v_gene: TRBV6-5
CDR3nt: TGTGCCAGTAGCGGAAGAGGGACAGATACGCAGTATTTT
CDR3aa: CASSGRGTDTQYF

d_gene: NA
abundance: NA
j_gene: TRBJ1-2
v_gene: TRBV30
CDR3nt: TGTGCCTGGAGTGACTCATCTGACGGGTACTACGGCTACACCTTC
CDR3aa: CAWSDSSDGYYGYTF

d_gene: NA
abundance: NA
j_gene: TRBJ2-2
v_gene: TRBV10-1
CDR3nt: TGCGCCAGCAGTCCCCAGGCGAACACCGGGGAGCTGTTTTTT
CDR3aa: CASSPQANTGELFF

d_gene: NA
abundance: NA
j_gene: TRBJ1-5
v_gene: TRBV5-1
CDR3nt: TGCGCCAGCAGCCCGGGACATGGCAATCAGCCCCAGCATTTT
CDR3aa: CASSPGHGNQPQHF

d_gene: TRBD1
abundance: NA
j_gene: TRBJ2-1
v_gene: TRBV6-2/TRBV6-3
CDR3nt: TGTGCCAGCAGTATCCCGGCGGGACAGGACCTTGAGCAGTTCTTC
CDR3aa: CASSIPAGQDLEQFF

d_gene: NA
abundance: NA
j_gene: TRBJ2-4
v_gene: TRBV7-9
CDR3nt: TGTGCCCCGGAAATGCCAGGGGATTTGTTCATTCAGTACTTC
CDR3aa: CAPEMPGDLFIQYF

d_gene: TRBD1
abundance: NA
j_gene: TRBJ2-7
v_gene: TRBV9
CDR3nt: TGTGCCAGCAGCGTTTCCGGGACAGGGAAGAACGAGCAGTACTTC
CDR3aa: CASSVSGTGKNEQYF

d_gene: NA
abundance: NA
j_gene: TRBJ2-1
v_gene: TRBV5-1
CDR3nt: TGCGCCAGCAGCTTGGCGGGGACACCCTACAATGAGCAGTTCTTC
CDR3aa: CASSLAGTPYNEQFF

d_gene: TRBD2
abundance: NA
j_gene: TRBJ2-2
v_gene: TRBV6-2/TRBV6-3
CDR3nt: TGTGCCAGCAACCCGGGGGGGCCCGGGGAGCTGTTTTTT
CDR3aa: CASNPGGPGELFF

d_gene: NA
abundance: NA
j_gene: TRBJ2-7
v_gene: TRBV28
CDR3nt: TGTGCCAGCAGTTTGGCTAGCCTTTCCTACGAGCAGTACTTC
CDR3aa: CASSLASLSYEQYF

d_gene: TRBD1
abundance: NA
j_gene: TRBJ1-2
v_gene: TRBV29-1
CDR3nt: TGCAGCGTTGAAGATCTCCCGGGACAGGGGATAAAGAACTATGGCTACACCTTC
CDR3aa: CSVEDLPGQGIKNYGYTF

d_gene: NA
abundance: NA
j_gene: TRBJ2-5
v_gene: TRBV4-1
CDR3nt: TGCGCCAGCAGCCAAGAGAACTTGATACGAGAGACCCAGTACTTC
CDR3aa: CASSQENLIRETQYF

d_gene: NA
abundance: once
j_gene: TRBJ2-2
v_gene: TRBV10-3
CDR3nt: TGTGCCACCCAAAACAGCGGGGAGCTGTTTTTT
CDR3aa: CATQNSGELFF

d_gene: NA
abundance: few
j_gene: TRBJ1-1
v_gene: TRBV10-3
CDR3nt: TGTGCCGCACAAAGGGCAGAGGGCGGCACTGAAGCTTTCTTT
CDR3aa: CAAQRAEGGTEAFF

d_gene: TRBD2
abundance: NA
j_gene: TRBJ2-5
v_gene: TRBV7-6
CDR3nt: TGTGCCAGCAGCCCTAGGACTAGCGCCACTCCCTACCAAGAGACCCAGTACTTC
CDR3aa: CASSPRTSATPYQETQYF

d_gene: TRBD1
abundance: NA
j_gene: TRBJ2-7
v_gene: TRBV7-9
CDR3nt: TGTGCCAGCAGCTTGACAGGGTTGTCCTACGAGCAGTACTTC
CDR3aa: CASSLTGLSYEQYF

d_gene: NA
abundance: NA
j_gene: TRBJ1-3
v_gene: TRBV5-1
CDR3nt: TGCGCCAGCAGCTTGTCCCCCTACCTCTCTGGAAACACCATATATTTT
CDR3aa: CASSLSPYLSGNTIYF

d_gene: TRBD2
abundance: NA
j_gene: TRBJ2-5
v_gene: TRBV5-1
CDR3nt: TGCGCCAGCAGCACTAGCGGGGGCGAGACCCAGTACTTC
CDR3aa: CASSTSGGETQYF

d_gene: NA
abundance: few
j_gene: TRBJ2-7
v_gene: TRBV4-1
CDR3nt: TGCGCCAGCAGCCAACAAGGAGGTTCGGAAACCTCCTACGAGCAGTACTTC
CDR3aa: CASSQQGGSETSYEQYF

d_gene: TRBD2
abundance: NA
j_gene: TRBJ2-3
v_gene: TRBV29-1
CDR3nt: TGCAGCGTTGAAGATCTTTTCCGGGAGGACACAGATACGCAGTATTTT
CDR3aa: CSVEDLFREDTDTQYF

d_gene: NA
abundance: NA
j_gene: TRBJ2-2
v_gene: TRBV5-1
CDR3nt: TGCGCCAGCAGCTCGGGGGACCGAGAGAACACCGGGGAGCTGTTTTTT
CDR3aa: CASSSGDRENTGELFF

d_gene: NA
abundance: NA
j_gene: TRBJ2-7
v_gene: TRBV11-3
CDR3nt: TGTGCCAGCAGCTTAGGGGCCAGCACCTACGAGCAGTACTTC
CDR3aa: CASSLGASTYEQYF

d_gene: TRBD2
abundance: once
j_gene: TRBJ2-3
v_gene: TRBV3-1/TRBV3-2
CDR3nt: TGTGCCAGCGGGACTAGCGGAGATACGCAGTATTTT
CDR3aa: CASGTSGDTQYF

d_gene: TRBD1
abundance: NA
j_gene: TRBJ1-1
v_gene: TRBV30
CDR3nt: TGTGCCTGGAGTGGACAGGGCCCTGAAGCTTTCTTT
CDR3aa: CAWSGQGPEAFF

d_gene: NA
abundance: NA
j_gene: TRBJ2-2
v_gene: TRBV30
CDR3nt: TGTGCCTGTAGTCTAGCGATTGCCACGAACACCGGGGAGCTGTTTTTT
CDR3aa: CACSLAIATNTGELFF

d_gene: NA
abundance: NA
j_gene: TRBJ1-5
v_gene: TRBV11-2
CDR3nt: TGTGCCAGCAGCTTAGAGGCAGGACTAAATCAGCCCCAGCATTTT
CDR3aa: CASSLEAGLNQPQHF

d_gene: TRBD2
abundance: NA
j_gene: TRBJ2-1
v_gene: TRBV7-9
CDR3nt: TGTGCCTCCCGGACTAGCGGTATAGACAATGAGCAGTTCTTC
CDR3aa: CASRTSGIDNEQFF

d_gene: TRBD1
abundance: NA
j_gene: TRBJ1-2
v_gene: TRBV11-2
CDR3nt: TGTGCCAGCAGCCGTGGGACAGGGGGCGCGGGATATGGCTACACCTTC
CDR3aa: CASSRGTGGAGYGYTF

d_gene: NA
abundance: NA
j_gene: TRBJ2-7
v_gene: TRBV14
CDR3nt: TGTGCCAGCAGCCACGGGACAACCTACGAGCAGTACTTC
CDR3aa: CASSHGTTYEQYF

d_gene: TRBD2
abundance: NA
j_gene: TRBJ2-2
v_gene: TRBV28
CDR3nt: TGTGCCAGCCTAATGGGGGGGTCCGGGGAGCTGTTTTTT
CDR3aa: CASLMGGSGELFF

d_gene: NA
abundance: NA
j_gene: TRBJ1-2
v_gene: TRBV6-2/TRBV6-3
CDR3nt: TGTGCCAGCAGTTACATGGACAGCTATGGCTACACCTTC
CDR3aa: CASSYMDSYGYTF